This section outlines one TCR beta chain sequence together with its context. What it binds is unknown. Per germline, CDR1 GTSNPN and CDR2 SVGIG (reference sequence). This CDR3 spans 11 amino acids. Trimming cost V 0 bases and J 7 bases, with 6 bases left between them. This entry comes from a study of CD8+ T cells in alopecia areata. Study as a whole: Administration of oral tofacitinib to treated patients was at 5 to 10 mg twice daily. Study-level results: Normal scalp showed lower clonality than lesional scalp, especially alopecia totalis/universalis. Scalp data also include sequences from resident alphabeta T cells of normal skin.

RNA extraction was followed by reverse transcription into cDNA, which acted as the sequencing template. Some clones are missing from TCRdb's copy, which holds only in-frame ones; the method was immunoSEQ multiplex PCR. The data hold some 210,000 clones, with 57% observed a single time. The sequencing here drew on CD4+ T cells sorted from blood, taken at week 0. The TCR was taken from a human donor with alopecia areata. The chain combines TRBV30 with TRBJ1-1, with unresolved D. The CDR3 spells CAWSVLFEAFF. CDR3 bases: TGTGCCTGGAGTGTATTGTTTGAAGCTTTCTTT.